This T cell receptor (beta chain) was sequenced during a study of OX40 agonist ivuxolimab in advanced cancers. Study in general: Three patients showed partial responses: one hepatocellular carcinoma and two cutaneous melanoma cases.

V was clipped by 4 bases and J by 3 bases; unmatched bases: 7. Germline V gives CDR1 MNHEY, CDR2 SMNVEV (reference sequence). This CDR3 contains 15 residues. A word on this clone: The antigen is not known.

Study-level points and caveats: Expanded clones were, on average, more numerous among CD8+ T cells than CD4+.

TCRdb keeps only in-frame clones here, not all; method: immunoSEQ multiplex PCR. The sample holds some 21,000 clones, more than 80% seen once. The sequencing used CD4+ or CD8+ T cells sorted from blood, collected in a trial of the OX40 agonist ivuxolimab. The rearrangement links TRBV27 to TRBJ2-7, with 9 positions matching TRBD1. This TCR came from an adult with an advanced solid tumor such as melanoma, head and neck, liver or kidney cancer. CDR3 amino acids: CASSYTGTGFYEQYF. CDR3 DNA: TGTGCCAGCAGTTACACCGGGACAGGGTTCTACGAGCAGTACTTC.